This TCR beta chain was retrieved from a study of T-cell memory formation after mild COVID-19. TCRdb reprocessed the 5' RACE reads with MiXCR, giving one entry per CDR3 protein. Of about 560,000 distinct CDR3 sequences listed, about a fifth were seen once; the top ten hold about 8.7%. Germline V gives CDR1 LGHNA, CDR2 YNFKEQ. The CDR3 is 15 amino acids. Germline trimming cut 1 base from V and 5 bases from J; bases unmatched to any gene: 7. The receptor was isolated from an adult woman who had mild COVID-19 (a few samples of this study predate the infection). Cell type and time point are not known. Specimen: PBMCs or a T cell subset sorted from them (not recorded which). This chain uses TRBV4-2 with TRBJ2-7, with 8 bases matching TRBD2. DNA for the CDR3: TGTGCCAGCAGCCAAGGAGCGGGAGTATGGGACGAGCAGTACTTC. Protein: CASSQGAGVWDEQYF.